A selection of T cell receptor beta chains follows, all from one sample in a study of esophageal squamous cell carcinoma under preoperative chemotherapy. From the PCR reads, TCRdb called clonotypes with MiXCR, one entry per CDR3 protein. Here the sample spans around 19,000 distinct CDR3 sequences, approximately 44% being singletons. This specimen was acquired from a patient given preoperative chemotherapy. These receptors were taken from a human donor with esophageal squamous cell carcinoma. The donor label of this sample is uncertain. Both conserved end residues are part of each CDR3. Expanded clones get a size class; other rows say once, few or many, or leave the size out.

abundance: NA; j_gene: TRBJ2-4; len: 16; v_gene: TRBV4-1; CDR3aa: CASSQPGRGGKNTQYF
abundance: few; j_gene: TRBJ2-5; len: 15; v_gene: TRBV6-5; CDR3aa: CASSFGQGRGETQYF
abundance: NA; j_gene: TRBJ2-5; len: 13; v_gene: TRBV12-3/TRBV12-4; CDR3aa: CDSSPSRGETQYF
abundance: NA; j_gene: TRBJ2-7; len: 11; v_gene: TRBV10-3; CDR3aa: CAIGVNYEQYF
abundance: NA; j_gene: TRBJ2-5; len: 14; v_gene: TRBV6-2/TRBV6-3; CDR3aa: CAGSCGREVNTQYF
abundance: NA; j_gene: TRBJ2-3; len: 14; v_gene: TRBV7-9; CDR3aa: CASSPQAGSDTQYF
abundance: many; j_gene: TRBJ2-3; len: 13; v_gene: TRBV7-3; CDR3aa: CASSPGGADTQYF
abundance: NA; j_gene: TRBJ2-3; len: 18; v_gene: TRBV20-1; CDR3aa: CSAGQGSKALPPTDTQYF
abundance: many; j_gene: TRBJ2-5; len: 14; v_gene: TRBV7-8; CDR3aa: CASSLIGVRGTQYF
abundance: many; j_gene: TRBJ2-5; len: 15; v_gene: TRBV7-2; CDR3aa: CASSPGLAVRGTQYF
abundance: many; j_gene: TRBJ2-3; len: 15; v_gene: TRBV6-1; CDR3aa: CASSELAGFGDRWYF
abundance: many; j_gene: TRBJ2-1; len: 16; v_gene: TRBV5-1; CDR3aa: CASSLDGRAAYNEQFF
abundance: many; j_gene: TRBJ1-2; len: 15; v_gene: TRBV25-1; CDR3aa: CASSDAGFSAHGYTF
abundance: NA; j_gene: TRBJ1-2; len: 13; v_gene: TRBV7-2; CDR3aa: CASSLEVGQGYTF
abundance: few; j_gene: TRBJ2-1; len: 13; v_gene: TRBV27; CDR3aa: CASSGGSYNEQFF
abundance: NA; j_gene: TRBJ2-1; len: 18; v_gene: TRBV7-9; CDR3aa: CASSPEGTSGTSRDEQFF
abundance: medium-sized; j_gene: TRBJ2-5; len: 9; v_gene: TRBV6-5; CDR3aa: CASTPPQYF
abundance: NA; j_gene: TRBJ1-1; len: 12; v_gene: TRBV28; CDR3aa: CASRQANTEAFF
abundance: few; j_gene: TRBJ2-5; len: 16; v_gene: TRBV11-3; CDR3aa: CASSLDKWLAGETQYF
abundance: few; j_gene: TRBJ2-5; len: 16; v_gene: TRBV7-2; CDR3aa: CASSWDIGTGSHEQYF
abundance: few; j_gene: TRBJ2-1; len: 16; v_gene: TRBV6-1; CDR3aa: CASSAVTSGAYNEQFF
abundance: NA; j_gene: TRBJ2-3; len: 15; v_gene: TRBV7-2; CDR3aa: CASSVAATSTDTQYF